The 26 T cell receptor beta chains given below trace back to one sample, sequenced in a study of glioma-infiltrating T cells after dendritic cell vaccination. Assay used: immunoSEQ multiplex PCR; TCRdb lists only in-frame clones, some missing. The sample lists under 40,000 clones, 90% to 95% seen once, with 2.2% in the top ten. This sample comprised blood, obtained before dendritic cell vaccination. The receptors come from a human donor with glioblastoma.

The chain's CDR3 is CASSSGTGLNTEAFF. The CDR3 DNA sequence: TGTGCCAGCAGCTCAGGGACAGGTTTGAACACTGAAGCTTTCTTT. The rearrangement uses TRBV7-9 and TRBJ1-1; 8 bases are shared with TRBD1. CDR1 is SEHNR, CDR2 FQNEAQ, per germline (reference sequence). This CDR3 has 15 amino acids. J was trimmed by 0 bases and V by 4 bases; bases with no gene match: 4.

This chain's CDR3 is CAISGWTSGGSTDTQYF. In DNA form, the CDR3 reads TGTGCCATCAGTGGGTGGACTAGCGGGGGAAGCACAGATACGCAGTATTTT. The J gene is TRBJ2-3, the V gene TRBV10-3; 13 bases are a match to TRBD2. The germline CDR1 and CDR2 sequences are ENHRY and SYGVKD. The CDR3 consists of 17 residues. With V trimmed by 4 bases and J by 0 bases, 4 bases remained unmatched.

The CDR3 bases are TGCAGCGCAGGGGGCGCCGGAAACACCATATATTTT. This sequence encodes CSAGGAGNTIYF. The chain carries TRBV29-1 and TRBJ1-3; 8 bases align to TRBD1. V lost 7 bases and J lost 4; bases outside the gene matches: 3. Germline V gives CDR1 SQVTM, CDR2 ANQGSEA. This CDR3 is built from 12 residues. The whole variable domain, filled in from reference TRBV29-1 and TRBJ1-3, reads SAVISQKPSRDICQRGTSLTIQCQVDSQVTMMFWYRQQPGQSLTLIATANQGSEATYESGFVIDKFPISRPNLTFSTLTVSNMSPEDSSIYLCSAGGAGNTIYFGEGSWLTVV.

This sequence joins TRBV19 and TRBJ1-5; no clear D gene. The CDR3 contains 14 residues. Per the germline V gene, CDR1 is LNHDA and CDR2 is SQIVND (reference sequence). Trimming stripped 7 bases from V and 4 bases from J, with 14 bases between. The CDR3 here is CASTRRHGNQPQHF. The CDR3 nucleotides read TGTGCCAGTACGCGCAGACATGGGAATCAGCCCCAGCATTTT.

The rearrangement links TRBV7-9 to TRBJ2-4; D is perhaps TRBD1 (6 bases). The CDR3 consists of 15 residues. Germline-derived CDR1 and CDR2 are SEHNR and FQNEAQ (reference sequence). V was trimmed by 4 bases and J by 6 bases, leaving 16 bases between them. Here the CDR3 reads CASSSGPGGGNIQYF. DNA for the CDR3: TGTGCCAGCAGCTCGGGGCCTGGGGGCGGAAACATTCAGTACTTC.

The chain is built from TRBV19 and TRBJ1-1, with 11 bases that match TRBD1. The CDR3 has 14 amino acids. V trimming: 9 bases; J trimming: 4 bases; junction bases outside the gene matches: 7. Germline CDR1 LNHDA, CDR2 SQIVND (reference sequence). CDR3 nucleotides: TGTGCCAGCTATAGGGACAGGGGGGTCACTGAAGCTTTCTTT. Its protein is CASYRDRGVTEAFF.

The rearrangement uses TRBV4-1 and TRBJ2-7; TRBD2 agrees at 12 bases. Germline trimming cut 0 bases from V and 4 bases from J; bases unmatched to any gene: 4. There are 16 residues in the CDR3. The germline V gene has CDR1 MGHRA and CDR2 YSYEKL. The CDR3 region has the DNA TGCGCCAGCAGCCAAGAGGCTAGCGGGGGGGCATACGAGCAGTACTTC. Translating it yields CASSQEASGGAYEQYF.

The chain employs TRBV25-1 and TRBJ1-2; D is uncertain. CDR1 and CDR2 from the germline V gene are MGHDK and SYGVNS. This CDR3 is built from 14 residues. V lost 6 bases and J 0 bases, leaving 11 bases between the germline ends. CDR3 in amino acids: CASRPDGANYGYTF. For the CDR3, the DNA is TGTGCCAGCAGACCCGACGGAGCTAACTATGGCTACACCTTC.

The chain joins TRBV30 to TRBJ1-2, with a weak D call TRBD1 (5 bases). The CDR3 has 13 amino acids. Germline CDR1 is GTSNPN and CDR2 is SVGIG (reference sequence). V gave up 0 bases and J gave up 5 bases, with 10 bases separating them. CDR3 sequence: CAWSVQAEYGYTF. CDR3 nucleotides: TGTGCCTGGAGTGTACAGGCGGAATATGGCTACACCTTC. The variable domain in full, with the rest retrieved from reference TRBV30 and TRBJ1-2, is SQTIHQWPATLVQPVGSPLSLECTVEGTSNPNLYWYRQAAGRGLQLLFYSVGIGQISSEVPQNLSASRPQDRQFILSSKKLLLSDSGFYLCAWSVQAEYGYTFGSGTRLTVV.

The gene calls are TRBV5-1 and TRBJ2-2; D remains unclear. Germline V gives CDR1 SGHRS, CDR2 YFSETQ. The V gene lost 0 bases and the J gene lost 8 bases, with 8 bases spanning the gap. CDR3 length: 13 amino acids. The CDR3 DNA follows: TGCGCCAGCAGCTTGGGAGAGGCGGGGGAGCTGTTTTTT. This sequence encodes CASSLGEAGELFF. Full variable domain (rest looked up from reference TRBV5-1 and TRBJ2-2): KAGVTQTPRYLIKTRGQQVTLSCSPISGHRSVSWYQQTPGQGLQFLFEYFSETQRNKGNFPGRFSGRQFSNSRSEMNVSTLELGDSALYLCASSLGEAGELFFGEGSRLTVL.

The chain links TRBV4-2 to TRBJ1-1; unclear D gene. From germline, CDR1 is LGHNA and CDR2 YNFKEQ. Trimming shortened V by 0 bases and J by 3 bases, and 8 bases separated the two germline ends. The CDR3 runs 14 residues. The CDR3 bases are TGTGCCAGCAGCCAAGAGAAGCATTACACTGAAGCTTTCTTT. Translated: CASSQEKHYTEAFF.

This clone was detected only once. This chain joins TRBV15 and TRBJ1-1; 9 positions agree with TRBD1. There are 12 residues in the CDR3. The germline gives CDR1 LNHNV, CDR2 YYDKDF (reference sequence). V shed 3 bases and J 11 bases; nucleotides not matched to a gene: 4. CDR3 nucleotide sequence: TGTGCCACCAGCAGGACCGGGACAGGGGCTTTCTTT. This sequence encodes CATSRTGTGAFF.

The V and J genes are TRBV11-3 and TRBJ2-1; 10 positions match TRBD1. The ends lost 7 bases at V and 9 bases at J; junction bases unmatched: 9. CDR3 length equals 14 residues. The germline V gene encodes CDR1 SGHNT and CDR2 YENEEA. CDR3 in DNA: TGTGCCAGCACCGGGACAGGGGACTGTTTTGAGCAGTTCTTC. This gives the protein CASTGTGDCFEQFF.

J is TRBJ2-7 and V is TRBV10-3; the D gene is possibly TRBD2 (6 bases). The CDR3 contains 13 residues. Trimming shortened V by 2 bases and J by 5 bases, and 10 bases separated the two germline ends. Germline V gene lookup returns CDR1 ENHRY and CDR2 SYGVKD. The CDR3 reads CAISEGGNNEQYF. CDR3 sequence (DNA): TGTGCCATCAGTGAGGGGGGGAACAACGAGCAGTACTTC.

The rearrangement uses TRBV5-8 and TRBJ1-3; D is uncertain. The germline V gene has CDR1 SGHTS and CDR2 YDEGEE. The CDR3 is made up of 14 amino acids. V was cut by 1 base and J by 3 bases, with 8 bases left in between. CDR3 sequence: CASSLTGLGNTIYF. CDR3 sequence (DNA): TGTGCCAGCAGCTTGACGGGTCTTGGAAACACCATATATTTT.

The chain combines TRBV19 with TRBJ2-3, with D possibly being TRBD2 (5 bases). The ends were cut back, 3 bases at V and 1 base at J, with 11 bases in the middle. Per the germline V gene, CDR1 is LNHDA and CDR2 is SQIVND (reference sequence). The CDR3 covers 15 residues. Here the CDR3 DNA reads TGTGCCAGTAGTATTCGACGAGCGGGCACAGATACGCAGTATTTT. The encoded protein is CASSIRRAGTDTQYF.

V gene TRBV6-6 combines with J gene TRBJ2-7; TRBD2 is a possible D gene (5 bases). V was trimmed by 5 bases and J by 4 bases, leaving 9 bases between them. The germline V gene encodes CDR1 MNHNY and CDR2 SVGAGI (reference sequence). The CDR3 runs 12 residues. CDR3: CASSMEVYEQYF. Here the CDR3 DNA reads TGTGCCAGCAGTATGGAGGTGTACGAGCAGTACTTC.

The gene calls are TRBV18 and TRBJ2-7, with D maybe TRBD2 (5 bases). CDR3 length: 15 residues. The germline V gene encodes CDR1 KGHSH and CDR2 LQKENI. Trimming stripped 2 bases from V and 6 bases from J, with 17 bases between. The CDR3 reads CASSPIDRGRTEQYF. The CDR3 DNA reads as TGTGCCAGCTCACCAATTGACCGAGGGCGGACCGAGCAGTACTTC.

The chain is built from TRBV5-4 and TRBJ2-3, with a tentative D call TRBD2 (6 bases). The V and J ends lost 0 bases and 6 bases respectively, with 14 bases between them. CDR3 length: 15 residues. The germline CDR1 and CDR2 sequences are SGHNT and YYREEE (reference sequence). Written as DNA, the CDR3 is TGTGCCAGCAGCTTGGATGGGACTTCTGGGGATACGCAGTATTTT. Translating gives CASSLDGTSGDTQYF.

CDR3 nucleotide sequence: TGTGCCAGCAGCTTAGAGCCCACTCCAGGGGGGCCTAACTATGGCTACACCTTC. As protein: CASSLEPTPGGPNYGYTF. V and J are TRBV11-3 and TRBJ1-2, with 7 bases aligning to TRBD1. V lost 0 bases, J lost 0 bases, and 10 bases stayed unmatched. Looked up from germline, CDR1 is SGHNT and CDR2 is YENEEA. CDR3 length: 18 residues. Full variable domain (missing parts from reference TRBV11-3 and TRBJ1-2): EAGVVQSPRYKIIEKKQPVAFWCNPISGHNTLYWYLQNLGQGPELLIRYENEEAVDDSQLPKDRFSAERLKGVDSTLKIQPAELGDSAVYLCASSLEPTPGGPNYGYTFGSGTRLTVV.

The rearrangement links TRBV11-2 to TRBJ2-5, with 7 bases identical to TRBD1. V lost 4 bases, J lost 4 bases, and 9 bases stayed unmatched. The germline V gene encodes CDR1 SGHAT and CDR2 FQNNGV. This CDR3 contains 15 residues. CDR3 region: CASSWSDRSRETQYF. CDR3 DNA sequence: TGTGCCAGCAGCTGGTCGGACAGGTCCCGAGAGACCCAGTACTTC.

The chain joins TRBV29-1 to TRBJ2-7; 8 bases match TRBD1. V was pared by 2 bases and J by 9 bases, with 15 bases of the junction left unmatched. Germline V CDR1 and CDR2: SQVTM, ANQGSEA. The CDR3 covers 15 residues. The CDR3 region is CSVERAGGGGFGQYF. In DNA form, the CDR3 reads TGCAGCGTTGAAAGGGCAGGGGGCGGAGGTTTCGGGCAGTACTTC.

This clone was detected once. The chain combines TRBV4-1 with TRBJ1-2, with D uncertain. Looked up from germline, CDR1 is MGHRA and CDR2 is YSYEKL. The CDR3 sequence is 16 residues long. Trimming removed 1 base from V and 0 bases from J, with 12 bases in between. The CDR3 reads CASSQGPGYSNYGYTF. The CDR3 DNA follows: TGCGCCAGCAGCCAAGGTCCGGGGTATTCTAACTATGGCTACACCTTC.

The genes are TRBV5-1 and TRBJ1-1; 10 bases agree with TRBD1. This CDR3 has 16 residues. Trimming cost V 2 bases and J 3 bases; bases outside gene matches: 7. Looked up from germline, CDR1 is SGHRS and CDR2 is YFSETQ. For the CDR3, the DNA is TGCGCCAGCAGCTTTGGGACAGGGGTAGGGGACACTGAAGCTTTCTTT. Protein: CASSFGTGVGDTEAFF. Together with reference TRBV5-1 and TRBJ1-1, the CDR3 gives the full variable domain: KAGVTQTPRYLIKTRGQQVTLSCSPISGHRSVSWYQQTPGQGLQFLFEYFSETQRNKGNFPGRFSGRQFSNSRSEMNVSTLELGDSALYLCASSFGTGVGDTEAFFGQGTRLTVV.

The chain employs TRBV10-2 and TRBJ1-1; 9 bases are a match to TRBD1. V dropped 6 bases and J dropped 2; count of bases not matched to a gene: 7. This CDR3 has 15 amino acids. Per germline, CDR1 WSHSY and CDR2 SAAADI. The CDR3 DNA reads TGCGCCAGCAGGGACAGGGGTTTGGTAAACACTGAAGCTTTCTTT. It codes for CASRDRGLVNTEAFF.

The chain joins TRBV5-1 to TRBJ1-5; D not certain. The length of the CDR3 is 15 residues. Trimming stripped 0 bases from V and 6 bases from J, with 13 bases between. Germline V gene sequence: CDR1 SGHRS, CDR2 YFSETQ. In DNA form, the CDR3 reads TGCGCCAGCAGCTTGGAACCCGAGATTGGTCAGCCCCAGCATTTT. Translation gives CASSLEPEIGQPQHF.